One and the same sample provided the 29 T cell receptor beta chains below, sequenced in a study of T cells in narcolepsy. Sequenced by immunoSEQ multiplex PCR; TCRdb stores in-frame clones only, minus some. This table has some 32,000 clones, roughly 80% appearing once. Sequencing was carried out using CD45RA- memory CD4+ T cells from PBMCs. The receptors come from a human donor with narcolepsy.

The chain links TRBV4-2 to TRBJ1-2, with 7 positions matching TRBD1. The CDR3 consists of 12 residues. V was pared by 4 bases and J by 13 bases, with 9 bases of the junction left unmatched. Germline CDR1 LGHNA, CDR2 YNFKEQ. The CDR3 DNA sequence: TGTGCCAGCAGCCCGGACAGGTTTTGGCGCACCTTC. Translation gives CASSPDRFWRTF.

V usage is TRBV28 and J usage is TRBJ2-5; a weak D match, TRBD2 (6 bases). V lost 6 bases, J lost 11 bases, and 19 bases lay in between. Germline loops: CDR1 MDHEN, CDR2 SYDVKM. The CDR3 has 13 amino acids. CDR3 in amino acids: CASSPGLPGEQYF. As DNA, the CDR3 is TGTGCCAGCAGCCCGGGACTGCCCGGAGAGCAGTACTTC.

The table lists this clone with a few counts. CDR3 protein: CASSLYGAGNTIYF. Here the CDR3 DNA reads TGCGCCAGCAGCTTGTACGGGGCCGGAAACACCATATATTTT. The chain employs TRBV5-1 and TRBJ1-3, with D perhaps TRBD1 (5 bases). Germline assignment: CDR1 SGHRS and CDR2 YFSETQ. V was cut by 1 base and J by 4 bases, with 9 bases left in between. This CDR3 is 14 amino acids long.

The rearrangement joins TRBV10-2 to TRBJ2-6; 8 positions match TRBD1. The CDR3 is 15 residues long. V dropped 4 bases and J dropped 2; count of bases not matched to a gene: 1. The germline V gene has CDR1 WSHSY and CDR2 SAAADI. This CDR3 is CASSAGGAGANVLTF. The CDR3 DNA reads TGCGCCAGCAGTGCAGGGGGCGCTGGGGCCAACGTCCTGACTTTC.

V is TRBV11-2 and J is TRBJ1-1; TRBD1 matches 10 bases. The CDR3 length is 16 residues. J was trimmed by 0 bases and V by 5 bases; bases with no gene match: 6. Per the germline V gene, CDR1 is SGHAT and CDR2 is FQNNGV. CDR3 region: CASSPGTGAMNTEAFF. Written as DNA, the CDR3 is TGTGCCAGCAGCCCGGGGACAGGGGCCATGAACACTGAAGCTTTCTTT.

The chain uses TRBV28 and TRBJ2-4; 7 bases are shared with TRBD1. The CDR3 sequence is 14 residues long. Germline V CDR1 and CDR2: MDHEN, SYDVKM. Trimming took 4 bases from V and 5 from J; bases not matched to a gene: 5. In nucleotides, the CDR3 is TGTGCCAGCAGTTCCCAGGGGGTCCAAAACATTCAGTACTTC. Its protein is CASSSQGVQNIQYF.

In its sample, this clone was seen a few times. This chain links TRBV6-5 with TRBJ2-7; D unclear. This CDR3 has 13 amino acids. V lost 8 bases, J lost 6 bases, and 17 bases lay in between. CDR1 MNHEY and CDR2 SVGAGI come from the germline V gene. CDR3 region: CASGEAASFEQYF. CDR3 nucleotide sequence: TGTGCCAGCGGTGAAGCAGCATCGTTCGAGCAGTACTTC.

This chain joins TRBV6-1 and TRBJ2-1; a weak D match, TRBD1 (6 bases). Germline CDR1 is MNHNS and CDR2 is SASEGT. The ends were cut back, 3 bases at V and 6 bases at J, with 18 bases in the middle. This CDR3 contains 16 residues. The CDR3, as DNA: TGTGCCAGCAGTGAGACACACACAGGGTCGGGCAATGAGCAGTTCTTC. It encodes CASSETHTGSGNEQFF.

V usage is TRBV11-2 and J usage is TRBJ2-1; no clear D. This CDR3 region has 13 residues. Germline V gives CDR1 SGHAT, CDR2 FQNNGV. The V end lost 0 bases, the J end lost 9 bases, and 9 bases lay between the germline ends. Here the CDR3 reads CASSLDSTFEQFF. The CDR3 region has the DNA TGTGCCAGCAGCTTAGATAGTACATTTGAGCAGTTCTTC.

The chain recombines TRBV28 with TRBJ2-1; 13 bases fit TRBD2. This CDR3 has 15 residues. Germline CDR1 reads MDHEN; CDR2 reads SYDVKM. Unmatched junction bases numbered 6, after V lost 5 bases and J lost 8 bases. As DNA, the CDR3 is TGTGCCAGCAGTCCTCGACTAGCGGGAGGCTATGAGCAGTTCTTC. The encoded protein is CASSPRLAGGYEQFF.

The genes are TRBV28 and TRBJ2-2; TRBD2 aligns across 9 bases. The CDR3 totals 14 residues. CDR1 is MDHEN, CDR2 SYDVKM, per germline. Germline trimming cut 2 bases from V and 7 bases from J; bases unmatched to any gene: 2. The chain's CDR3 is CASSLAGGDGELFF. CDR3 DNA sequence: TGTGCCAGCAGTTTAGCGGGAGGGGACGGGGAGCTGTTTTTT.

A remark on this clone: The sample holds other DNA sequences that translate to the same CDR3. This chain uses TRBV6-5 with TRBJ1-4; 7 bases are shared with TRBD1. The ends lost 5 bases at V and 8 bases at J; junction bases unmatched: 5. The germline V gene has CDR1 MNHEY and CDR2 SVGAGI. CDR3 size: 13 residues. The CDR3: CASSVGQDEKLFF. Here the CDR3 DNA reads TGTGCCAGCAGTGTTGGACAGGACGAAAAACTGTTTTTT.

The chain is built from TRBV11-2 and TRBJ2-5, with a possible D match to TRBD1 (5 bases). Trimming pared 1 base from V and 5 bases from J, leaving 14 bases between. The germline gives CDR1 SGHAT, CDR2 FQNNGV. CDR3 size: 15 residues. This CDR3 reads CASSLVGRVEETQYF. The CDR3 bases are TGTGCCAGCAGCTTAGTAGGCAGGGTGGAGGAGACCCAGTACTTC.

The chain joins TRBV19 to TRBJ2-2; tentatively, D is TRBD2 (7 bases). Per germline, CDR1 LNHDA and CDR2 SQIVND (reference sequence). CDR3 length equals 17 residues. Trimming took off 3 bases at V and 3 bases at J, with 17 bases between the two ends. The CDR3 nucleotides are TGTGCCAGTAGTATGGGGCGGGGGCGCGGAGACACCGGGGAGCTGTTTTTT. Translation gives CASSMGRGRGDTGELFF.

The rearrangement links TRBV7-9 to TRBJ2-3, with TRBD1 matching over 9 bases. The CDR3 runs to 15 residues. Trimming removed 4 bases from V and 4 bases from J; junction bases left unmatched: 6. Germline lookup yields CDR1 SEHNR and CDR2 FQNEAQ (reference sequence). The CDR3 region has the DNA TGTGCCAGCAGCTCCTGGGACAGGGCCTCAGATACGCAGTATTTT. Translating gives CASSSWDRASDTQYF. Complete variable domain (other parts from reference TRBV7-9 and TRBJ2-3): DTGVSQNPRHKITKRGQNVTFRCDPISEHNRLYWYRQTLGQGPEFLTYFQNEAQLEKSRLLSDRFSAERPKGSFSTLEIQRTEQGDSAMYLCASSSWDRASDTQYFGPGTRLTVL.

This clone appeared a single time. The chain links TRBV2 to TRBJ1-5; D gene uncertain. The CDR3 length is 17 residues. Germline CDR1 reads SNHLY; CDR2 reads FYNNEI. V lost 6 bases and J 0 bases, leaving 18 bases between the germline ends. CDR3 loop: CASRPLERENSNQPQHF. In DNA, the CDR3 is TGTGCCAGCAGACCCTTAGAACGAGAGAATAGCAATCAGCCCCAGCATTTT.

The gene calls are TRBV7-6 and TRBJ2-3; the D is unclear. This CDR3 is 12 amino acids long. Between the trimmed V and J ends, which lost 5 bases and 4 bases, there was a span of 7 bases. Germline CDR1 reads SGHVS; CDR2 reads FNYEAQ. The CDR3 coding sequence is TGTGCCAGCAGCCAGGCCGCAGATACGCAGTATTTT. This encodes CASSQAADTQYF.

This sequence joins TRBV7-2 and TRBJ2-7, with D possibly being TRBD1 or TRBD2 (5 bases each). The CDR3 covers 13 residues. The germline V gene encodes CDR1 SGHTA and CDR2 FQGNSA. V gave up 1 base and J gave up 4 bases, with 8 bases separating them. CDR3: CASSLVRGYEQYF. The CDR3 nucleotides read TGTGCCAGCAGCTTAGTGAGGGGTTACGAGCAGTACTTC.

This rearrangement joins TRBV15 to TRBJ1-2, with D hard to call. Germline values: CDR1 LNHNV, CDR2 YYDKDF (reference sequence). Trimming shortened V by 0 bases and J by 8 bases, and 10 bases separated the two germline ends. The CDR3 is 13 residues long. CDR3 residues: CATSRDPLIGYTF. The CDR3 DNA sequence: TGTGCCACCAGCAGAGATCCCCTCATAGGCTACACCTTC.

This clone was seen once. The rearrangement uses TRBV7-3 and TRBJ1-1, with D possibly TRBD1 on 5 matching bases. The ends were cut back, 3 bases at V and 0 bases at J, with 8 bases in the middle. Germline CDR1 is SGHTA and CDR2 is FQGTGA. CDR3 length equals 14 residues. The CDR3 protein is CASSFGGVNTEAFF. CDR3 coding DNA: TGTGCCAGCAGCTTCGGAGGGGTGAACACTGAAGCTTTCTTT.

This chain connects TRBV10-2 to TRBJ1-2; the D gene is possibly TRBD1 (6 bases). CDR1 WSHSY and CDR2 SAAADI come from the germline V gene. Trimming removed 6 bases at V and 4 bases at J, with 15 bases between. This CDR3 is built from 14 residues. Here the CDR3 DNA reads TGCGCCAGCAGCTCGACAGGTAACATCTATGGCTACACCTTC. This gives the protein CASSSTGNIYGYTF.

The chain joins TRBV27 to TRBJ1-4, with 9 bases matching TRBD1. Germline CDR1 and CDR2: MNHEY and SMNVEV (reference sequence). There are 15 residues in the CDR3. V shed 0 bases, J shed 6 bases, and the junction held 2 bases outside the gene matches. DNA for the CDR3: TGTGCCAGCAGTTTATCAACAGGGGGCGATGAAAAACTGTTTTTT. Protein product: CASSLSTGGDEKLFF.

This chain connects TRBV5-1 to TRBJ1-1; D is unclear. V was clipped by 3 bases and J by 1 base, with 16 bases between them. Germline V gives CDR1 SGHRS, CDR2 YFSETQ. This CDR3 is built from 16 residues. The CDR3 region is CASSSGEGVGNTEAFF. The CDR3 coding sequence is TGCGCCAGCAGCTCGGGAGAGGGAGTCGGGAACACTGAAGCTTTCTTT.

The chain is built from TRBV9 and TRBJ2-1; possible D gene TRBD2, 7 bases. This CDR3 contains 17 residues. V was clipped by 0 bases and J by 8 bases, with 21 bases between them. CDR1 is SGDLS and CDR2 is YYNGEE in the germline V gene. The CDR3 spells CASSVGGFGAGQDEQFF. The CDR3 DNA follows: TGTGCCAGCAGCGTAGGCGGTTTTGGAGCGGGACAAGATGAGCAGTTCTTC.

The CDR3 sequence is CASRAWGTTEAFF. The CDR3 nucleotides read TGTGCCAGCAGAGCCTGGGGGACTACTGAAGCTTTCTTT. V is TRBV5-5 and J is TRBJ1-1, with a tentative D call TRBD1 (5 bases). The CDR3 contains 13 residues. In germline, CDR1 is SGHKS, CDR2 YYEKEE (reference sequence). Deletions cut 5 bases from V and 5 bases from J, with 13 bases between.

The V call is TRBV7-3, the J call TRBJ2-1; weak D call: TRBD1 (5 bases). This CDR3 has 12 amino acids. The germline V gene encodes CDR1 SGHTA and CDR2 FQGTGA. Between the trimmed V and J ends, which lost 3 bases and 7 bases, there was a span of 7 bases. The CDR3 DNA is TGTGCCAGCAGCTTCTCAGGGAATGAGCAGTTCTTC. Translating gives CASSFSGNEQFF.

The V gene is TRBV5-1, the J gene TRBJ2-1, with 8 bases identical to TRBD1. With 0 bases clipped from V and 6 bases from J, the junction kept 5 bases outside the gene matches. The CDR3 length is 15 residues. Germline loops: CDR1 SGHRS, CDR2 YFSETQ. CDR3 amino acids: CASSLGTGSRNEQFF. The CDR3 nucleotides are TGCGCCAGCAGCTTGGGGACAGGGAGTCGCAATGAGCAGTTCTTC.

The CDR3 sequence: CASSSTGLPQHF. DNA of the CDR3: TGTGCCAGCAGTTCGACAGGGTTGCCCCAGCATTTT. The chain carries TRBV28 and TRBJ1-5, with TRBD1 identical over 7 bases. The V gene's germline CDR1 is MDHEN and CDR2 SYDVKM. This CDR3 contains 12 residues. Germline trimming cut 4 bases from V and 9 bases from J; bases unmatched to any gene: 3.

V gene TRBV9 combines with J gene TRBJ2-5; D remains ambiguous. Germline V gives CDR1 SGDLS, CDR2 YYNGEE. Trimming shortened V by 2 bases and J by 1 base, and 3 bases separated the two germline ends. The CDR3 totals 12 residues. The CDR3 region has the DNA TGTGCCAGCAGCGTCTCCCAAGAGACCCAGTACTTC. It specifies CASSVSQETQYF. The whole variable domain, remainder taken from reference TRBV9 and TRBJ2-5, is DSGVTQTPKHLITATGQRVTLRCSPRSGDLSVYWYQQSLDQGLQFLIQYYNGEERAKGNILERFSAQQFPDLHSELNLSSLELGDSALYFCASSVSQETQYFGPGTRLLVL.